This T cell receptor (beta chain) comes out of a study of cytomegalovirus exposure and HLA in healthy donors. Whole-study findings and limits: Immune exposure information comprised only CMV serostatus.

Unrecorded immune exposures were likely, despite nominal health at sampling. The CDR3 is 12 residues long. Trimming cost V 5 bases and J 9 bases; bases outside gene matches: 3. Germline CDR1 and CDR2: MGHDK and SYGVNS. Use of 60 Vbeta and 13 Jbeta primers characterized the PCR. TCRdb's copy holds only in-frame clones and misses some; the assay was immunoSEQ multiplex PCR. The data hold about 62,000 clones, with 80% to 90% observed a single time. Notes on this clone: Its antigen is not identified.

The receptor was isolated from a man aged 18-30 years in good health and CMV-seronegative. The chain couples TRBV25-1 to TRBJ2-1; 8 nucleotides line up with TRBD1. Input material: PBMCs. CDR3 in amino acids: CASSKQGGEQFF. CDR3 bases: TGTGCCAGCAGTAAACAGGGGGGTGAGCAGTTCTTC.